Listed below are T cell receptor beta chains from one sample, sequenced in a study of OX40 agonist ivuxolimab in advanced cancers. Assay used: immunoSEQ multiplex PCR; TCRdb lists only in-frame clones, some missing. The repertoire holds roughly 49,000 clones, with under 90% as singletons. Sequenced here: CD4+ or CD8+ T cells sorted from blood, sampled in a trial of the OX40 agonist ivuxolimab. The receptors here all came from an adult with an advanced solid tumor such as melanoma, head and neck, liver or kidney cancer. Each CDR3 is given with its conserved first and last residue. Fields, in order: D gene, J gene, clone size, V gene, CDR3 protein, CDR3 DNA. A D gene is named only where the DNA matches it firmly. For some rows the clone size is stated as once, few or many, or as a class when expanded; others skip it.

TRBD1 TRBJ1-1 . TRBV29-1 CSVGQGPEAFF TGCAGCGTTGGACAGGGCCCTGAAGCTTTCTTT
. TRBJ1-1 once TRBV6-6 CASSYWNMNTEAFF TGTGCCAGCAGTTACTGGAATATGAACACTGAAGCTTTCTTT
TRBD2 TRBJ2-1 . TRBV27 CASTFLTSGGINEQFF TGTGCCAGCACCTTTCTCACTAGCGGGGGCATAAATGAGCAGTTCTTC
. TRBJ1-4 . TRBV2 CASRVATNEKLFF TGTGCCAGCCGGGTGGCAACTAATGAAAAACTGTTTTTT
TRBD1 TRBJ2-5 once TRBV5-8 CASSGGQGAATQYF TGTGCCAGCAGCGGGGGACAGGGGGCGGCGACCCAGTACTTC
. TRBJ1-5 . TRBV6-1 CASSEWEGGDQPQHF TGTGCCAGCAGTGAATGGGAGGGAGGGGATCAGCCCCAGCATTTT
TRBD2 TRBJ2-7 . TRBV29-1 CSVAGTSGAVDEQYF TGCAGCGTAGCCGGGACTAGCGGGGCGGTGGACGAGCAGTACTTC
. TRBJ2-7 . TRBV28 CASSSLLPVYEQYF TGTGCCAGCAGTTCCCTCCTCCCGGTCTACGAGCAGTACTTC
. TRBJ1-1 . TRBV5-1 CASSLDPTEAFF TGCGCCAGCAGCTTGGACCCCACTGAAGCTTTCTTT
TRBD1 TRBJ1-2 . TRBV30 CAWSDRDRLFGYTF TGTGCCTGGAGTGATCGGGACAGACTCTTTGGCTACACCTTC
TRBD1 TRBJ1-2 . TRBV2 CASSDDGRGRPYGYTF TGTGCCAGCAGTGATGACGGGAGGGGGCGACCCTATGGCTACACCTTC
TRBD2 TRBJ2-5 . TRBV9 CASSVDAGGLSLEGQYF TGTGCCAGCAGCGTAGATGCGGGAGGGCTCAGCTTGGAGGGCCAGTACTTC
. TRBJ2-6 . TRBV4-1 CASTGPSDSGANVLTF TGCGCCAGCACGGGACCGAGCGACTCTGGGGCCAACGTCCTGACTTTC
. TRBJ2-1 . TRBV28 CASSLPSGVLSYNEQFF TGTGCCAGCAGTTTACCAAGTGGAGTATTATCCTACAATGAGCAGTTCTTC
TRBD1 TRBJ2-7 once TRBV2 CASSEGQGDEQYF TGTGCCAGCAGTGAAGGACAGGGGGACGAGCAGTACTTC
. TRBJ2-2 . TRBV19 CASSARLANTGELFF TGTGCCAGTAGTGCCAGGCTAGCGAACACCGGGGAGCTGTTTTTT
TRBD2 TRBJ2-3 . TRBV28 CASRSSGGIGHTQYF TGTGCCAGCAGGTCCTCCGGGGGGATTGGTCATACGCAGTATTTT
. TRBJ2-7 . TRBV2 CASSEWIGSGINYEQYF TGTGCCAGCAGTGAATGGATAGGTAGCGGAATTAACTACGAGCAGTACTTC
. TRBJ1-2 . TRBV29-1 CSVEGRGTIDGYTF TGCAGCGTTGAAGGAAGGGGAACTATCGATGGCTACACCTTC
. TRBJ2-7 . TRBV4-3 CASSPRDGVEQYF TGCGCCAGCAGCCCCCGGGATGGCGTCGAGCAGTACTTC
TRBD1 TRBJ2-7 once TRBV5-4 CASSSGTGTYEQYF TGTGCCAGCAGCTCCGGGACAGGGACCTACGAGCAGTACTTC
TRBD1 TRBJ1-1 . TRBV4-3 CASSGRQGGSTEAFF TGCGCCAGCAGCGGCCGACAGGGAGGGAGCACTGAAGCTTTCTTT
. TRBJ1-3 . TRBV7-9 CASSVRPGGWENTIYF TGTGCCAGCAGCGTCCGACCGGGCGGTTGGGAAAACACCATATATTTT
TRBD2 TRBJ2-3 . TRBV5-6 CASSTGLAGGRDTQYF TGTGCCAGCAGCACTGGACTAGCGGGAGGGCGGGATACGCAGTATTTT
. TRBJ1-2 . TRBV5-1 CASSLAGELAGYTF TGCGCCAGCAGCTTGGCAGGGGAACTGGCTGGCTACACCTTC
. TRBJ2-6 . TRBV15 CATSRTQDSGANVLTF TGTGCCACCAGCAGGACACAAGACTCTGGGGCCAACGTCCTGACTTTC
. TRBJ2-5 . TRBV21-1 CASSKEGRGTDLQETQYF TGTGCCAGCAGCAAAGAGGGCAGAGGGACGGACTTACAAGAGACCCAGTACTTC
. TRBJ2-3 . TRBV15 CATSRDPRDKSTDTQYF TGTGCCACCAGCAGAGACCCCCGGGACAAAAGCACAGATACGCAGTATTTT
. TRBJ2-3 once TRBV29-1 CSVEGVREGGTTDTQYF TGCAGCGTTGAAGGGGTCAGGGAGGGGGGGACCACAGATACGCAGTATTTT
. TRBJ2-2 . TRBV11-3 CASSLGGGTGELFF TGTGCCAGCAGCTTAGGGGGAGGTACCGGGGAGCTGTTTTTT
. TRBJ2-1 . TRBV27 CASSPIGSGRYNEQFF TGTGCCAGCAGTCCGATCGGTAGCGGCAGGTACAATGAGCAGTTCTTC
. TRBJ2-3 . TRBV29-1 CSVEGDNSDTQYF TGCAGCGTTGAAGGTGACAACTCAGATACGCAGTATTTT
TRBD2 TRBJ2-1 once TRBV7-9 CASSLGPSGYNEQFF TGTGCCAGCAGCTTAGGACCTAGCGGATACAATGAGCAGTTCTTC
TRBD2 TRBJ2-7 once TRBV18 CASSPSAGTTYEQYF TGTGCCAGCTCACCCTCTGCCGGGACTACCTACGAGCAGTACTTC
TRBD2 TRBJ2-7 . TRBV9 CASTPGGAARHEQYF TGTGCCAGCACCCCGGGGGGGGCAGCCCGCCACGAGCAGTACTTC
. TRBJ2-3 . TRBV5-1 CASNLGGTQYF TGCGCCAGCAACTTGGGGGGCACGCAGTATTTT
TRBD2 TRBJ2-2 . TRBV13 CASSLDRGGALYTGELFF TGTGCCAGCAGCTTAGACCGGGGGGGAGCCTTGTACACCGGGGAGCTGTTTTTT
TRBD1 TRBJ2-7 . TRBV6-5 CASSGQGGEQYF TGTGCCAGCAGTGGACAGGGAGGAGAGCAGTACTTC
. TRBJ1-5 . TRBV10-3 CAISVAGQPQHF TGTGCCATCAGTGTAGCGGGTCAGCCCCAGCATTTT
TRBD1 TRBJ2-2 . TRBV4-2 CASSQESGTAPNTGELFF TGTGCCAGCAGCCAAGAGTCCGGGACAGCGCCGAACACCGGGGAGCTGTTTTTT
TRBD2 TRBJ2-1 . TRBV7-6 CASSIAGGGNEQFF TGTGCCAGCAGCATAGCGGGGGGGGGCAATGAGCAGTTCTTC